This entry is about one T cell receptor beta chain. The V and J ends lost 2 bases and 0 bases, in that order; junction bases with no gene match: 6. Germline lookup yields CDR1 MNHEY and CDR2 SMNVEV (reference sequence). The CDR3 runs 18 residues. Assay: immunoSEQ multiplex PCR; the TCRdb copy retains only in-frame clones and omits some. The profile shows about 80,000 clones, around 92% of them singletons. The data were obtained in a study of T cell changes during pregnancy in multiple sclerosis. The rearrangement uses TRBV27 and TRBJ2-7; 14 positions agree with TRBD2. Sequencing was performed on peripheral blood, taken before pregnancy. The TCR originated in a female donor with multiple sclerosis, enrolled in a pregnancy study. CDR3 protein: CASSLRGLAGVGSYEQYF. DNA for the CDR3: TGTGCCAGCAGTTTACGGGGACTAGCGGGAGTAGGCTCCTACGAGCAGTACTTC.